What follows are 25 T cell receptor beta chains derived from one specimen sequenced in a study of Graves' ophthalmopathy and Graves' hyperthyroidism. Amplified TCR beta CDR3 regions were obtained using RNA transcripts as template. Investigators did first-round RT-PCR with HTBI primers, then second-round multiplex PCR. TCRdb re-derived calls from the multiplex PCR reads in MiXCR, one entry per CDR3 protein. This sample has some 410,000 distinct CDR3 sequences, with around 21% found just once. What was sequenced was peripheral blood. These receptors all stem from a woman aged 18 to 35 with stable Graves' hyperthyroidism.

This clonotype was seen many times. This rearrangement joins TRBV20-1 to TRBJ2-4; 7 nucleotides align to TRBD2. This CDR3 region has 16 residues. Germline V gives CDR1 DFQATT, CDR2 SNEGSKA (reference sequence). With V trimmed by 3 bases and J by 0 bases, 8 bases remained unmatched. CDR3 coding DNA: TGCAGTGCTAGGCCGTCTAGCGGTCTAGCCAAAAACATTCAGTACTTC. Translating it yields CSARPSSGLAKNIQYF.

This clonotype has ten or more counts. The genes are TRBV30 and TRBJ1-6; D gene uncertain. Germline loops: CDR1 GTSNPN, CDR2 SVGIG (reference sequence). The CDR3 totals 14 residues. Deletions cut 0 bases from V and 9 bases from J, with 12 bases between. The CDR3 protein is CAWSVRGSASPLHF. In nucleotides, the CDR3 is TGTGCCTGGAGTGTACGCGGGTCCGCTTCACCCCTCCACTTT.

This clonotype was observed many times. The J gene is TRBJ1-1, the V gene TRBV10-3, with a possible D match to TRBD1 (6 bases). This CDR3 is 12 amino acids long. Germline-derived CDR1 and CDR2 are ENHRY and SYGVKD. The V end was cut by 4 bases, the J end by 10 bases, with 13 bases between. This chain's CDR3 is CAISGEGVGAFF. CDR3 nucleotide sequence: TGTGCCATCAGTGGGGAGGGGGTTGGAGCTTTCTTT.

This chain joins TRBV2 and TRBJ1-2; TRBD1 matches 9 bases. Germline-derived CDR1 and CDR2 are SNHLY and FYNNEI. This CDR3 is built from 15 residues. V gave up 4 bases and J gave up 3 bases; unmatched junction bases: 6. CDR3 loop: CASSGLTGGYYGYTF. CDR3 DNA sequence: TGTGCCAGCAGTGGCTTGACAGGGGGATACTATGGCTACACCTTC. The whole variable domain, remainder taken from reference TRBV2 and TRBJ1-2, is EPEVTQTPSHQVTQMGQEVILRCVPISNHLYFYWYRQILGQKVEFLVSFYNNEISEKSEIFDDQFSVERPDGSNFTLKIRSTKLEDSAMYFCASSGLTGGYYGYTFGSGTRLTVV.

At least ten counts were recorded for this clonotype. This chain uses TRBV19 with TRBJ2-5, with D uncertain. The CDR3 consists of 13 residues. Germline assignment: CDR1 LNHDA and CDR2 SQIVND (reference sequence). V shed 6 bases and J shed 3 bases, with 11 bases lying between them. In DNA, the CDR3 is TGTGCCAGTAGGCAAACGGACGAAGAGACCCAGTACTTC. Translating it yields CASRQTDEETQYF.

This clonotype was seen at least ten times. This chain joins TRBV19 and TRBJ2-2; D unclear. Trimming took 4 bases from V and 9 from J, leaving 15 bases between them. CDR3 length: 14 residues. Per the germline V gene, CDR1 is LNHDA and CDR2 is SQIVND (reference sequence). The chain's CDR3 is CASSTNAPPRELFF. The CDR3 region has the DNA TGTGCCAGTAGTACCAATGCCCCACCCAGGGAGCTGTTTTTT.

This clonotype has ten or more counts. The chain carries TRBV6-1 and TRBJ2-2; no reliable D call. V was shortened by 7 bases and J by 5 bases, with 17 bases between the two germline ends. The germline V gene encodes CDR1 MNHNS and CDR2 SASEGT. The CDR3 has 15 residues. For the CDR3, the DNA is TGTGCCAGCAACAATCCCAGCGTCATAACCGGGGAGCTGTTTTTT. Translating it yields CASNNPSVITGELFF.

CDR3 in DNA: TGTGCCAGTGGGACAGGGGCGGACTATGGCTACACCTTC. Translating gives CASGTGADYGYTF. The gene calls are TRBV19 and TRBJ1-2, with 10 bases lining up with TRBD1. Per the germline V gene, CDR1 is LNHDA and CDR2 is SQIVND (reference sequence). The CDR3 has 13 amino acids. J was trimmed by 3 bases and V by 8 bases; bases with no gene match: 3.

A few counts support this clonotype. V is TRBV13 and J is TRBJ2-5; 10 bases align to TRBD1. The CDR3 loop spans 13 amino acids. With 5 bases clipped from V and 5 bases from J, the junction kept 2 bases outside the gene matches. Germline lookup yields CDR1 PRHDT and CDR2 FYEKMQ (reference sequence). The CDR3 sequence: CASSADRGETQYF. The CDR3 DNA follows: TGTGCCAGCAGCGCGGACAGGGGGGAGACCCAGTACTTC.

This clonotype was observed a handful of times. The chain joins TRBV10-3 to TRBJ1-1, with 9 bases aligning to TRBD1. Germline assignment: CDR1 ENHRY and CDR2 SYGVKD. Trimming at V came to 4 bases and at J to 5 bases, leaving 2 bases not matched to a gene. The CDR3 runs to 13 residues. The CDR3 region is CAISGTGETEAFF. In DNA, the CDR3 is TGTGCCATCAGTGGGACAGGGGAGACTGAAGCTTTCTTT.

The V call is TRBV12-3 or TRBV12-4, the J call TRBJ1-1; D gene ambiguous. This CDR3 region has 14 residues. Trimming pared 2 bases from V and 0 bases from J, leaving 7 bases between. The CDR3 sequence: CASSLRRLNTEAFF. CDR3 sequence (DNA): TGTGCCAGCAGTTTACGACGGTTGAACACTGAAGCTTTCTTT.

There are many counts of this clonotype. The chain has TRBV28 and TRBJ2-2, with 8 bases lining up with TRBD2. The V and J ends lost 5 bases and 7 bases, in that order; junction bases with no gene match: 6. CDR3 length: 14 amino acids. The germline CDR1 and CDR2 sequences are MDHEN and SYDVKM. CDR3 DNA: TGTGCCAGCAGTCCTCCGGGGGGGGACGGGGAGCTGTTTTTT. Translation gives CASSPPGGDGELFF.

This clonotype was counted many times. The J gene is TRBJ2-7, the V gene TRBV10-2; TRBD2 is a possible D gene (6 bases). V was cut by 2 bases and J by 5 bases, with 13 bases left in between. Germline assignment: CDR1 WSHSY and CDR2 SAAADI. The CDR3 runs to 14 residues. The chain's CDR3 is CASSEAMEGHEQYF. The CDR3 nucleotides read TGCGCCAGCAGTGAGGCTATGGAGGGCCACGAGCAGTACTTC.

The sample holds many counts of this clonotype. V usage is TRBV6-5 and J usage is TRBJ1-6, with D unclear. V lost 2 bases to trimming and J lost 0 bases, with 8 bases between them. This CDR3 comprises 16 residues. Germline V gene lookup returns CDR1 MNHEY and CDR2 SVGAGI. CDR3 bases: TGTGCCAGCAGTTACCTTATCTCCTCCTATAATTCACCCCTCCACTTT. This gives the protein CASSYLISSYNSPLHF.

The V call is TRBV27, the J call TRBJ1-1; D possibly corresponds to TRBD1 (6 bases). CDR1 and CDR2 (germline): MNHEY, SMNVEV (reference sequence). The V end was cut by 5 bases, the J end by 6 bases, with 13 bases between. The CDR3 covers 13 residues. The CDR3 DNA reads as TGTGCCAGCAGTCCGGGGACAAGGGCTGAAGCTTTCTTT. Encoded protein: CASSPGTRAEAFF.

This clonotype was seen ten or more times. The CDR3 DNA reads TGTGCCAGTAGTATGGGACAATTGGAAGGCTCACCCCTCCACTTT. Its translation: CASSMGQLEGSPLHF. The rearrangement links TRBV19 to TRBJ1-6, with D possibly TRBD1 on 6 matching bases. Between the trimmed V and J ends, which lost 3 bases and 10 bases, there was a span of 16 bases. From germline, CDR1 is LNHDA and CDR2 SQIVND (reference sequence). The CDR3 is 15 residues long.

This chain connects TRBV7-2 to TRBJ1-1; 9 bases map to TRBD1. CDR1 and CDR2 (germline): SGHTA, FQGNSA. This CDR3 spans 15 amino acids. The V gene end was trimmed by 4 bases and the J gene end by 1 base; junction bases not matched to a gene: 4. CDR3 bases: TGTGCCAGCAGCTGGACAGGGGCCGAGAACACTGAAGCTTTCTTT. It translates to CASSWTGAENTEAFF.

This clonotype has at least ten counts. The rearrangement links TRBV10-3 to TRBJ1-1; a weak D match, TRBD1 (6 bases). The CDR3 extends over 14 amino acids. Germline V lookup: CDR1 ENHRY, CDR2 SYGVKD. Trimming stripped 4 bases from V and 1 base from J, with 10 bases between. The CDR3 loop is CAISGGQPNTEAFF. The CDR3 nucleotides are TGTGCCATCAGTGGAGGACAGCCGAACACTGAAGCTTTCTTT.

This clonotype has at least ten counts. The rearrangement uses TRBV5-1 and TRBJ2-7; tentatively, D is TRBD2 (6 bases). Between the trimmed V and J ends, which lost 1 base and 3 bases, there was a span of 14 bases. The CDR3 is 15 amino acids. Germline V gives CDR1 SGHRS, CDR2 YFSETQ. The CDR3 region has the DNA TGCGCCAGCAGCTTGCGGGGGACCGCCGGCTACGAGCAGTACTTC. It yields the protein CASSLRGTAGYEQYF.

This clonotype was seen at least ten times. The CDR3 DNA reads as TGTGCCAGCAGCTTAGATGGAATAGAAAGCGGGGAGCTGTTTTTT. Translating it yields CASSLDGIESGELFF. The chain has TRBV7-2 and TRBJ2-2; D unresolved. With 1 base removed from V and 7 bases from J, the gap between germline ends came to 13 bases. This CDR3 comprises 15 residues. CDR1 is SGHTA and CDR2 is FQGNSA in the germline V gene.

On this clonotype itself: This is likely a read error, given that the CDR3 carries no conserved phenylalanine or tryptophan at its end. V usage is TRBV6-2 or TRBV6-3 and J usage is TRBJ2-5; D unclear. Germline CDR1 reads MNHEY; CDR2 reads SVGEGT. Between the trimmed V and J ends, which lost 6 bases and 9 bases, there was a span of 11 bases. The CDR3 is 11 amino acids. DNA of the CDR3: TGTGCCAGCAGCCTTGCTCAGTCCCAGTACTAC. Protein product: CASSLAQSQYY.

This clonotype was seen repeatedly, ten times or more. The rearrangement uses TRBV12-3 or TRBV12-4 and TRBJ2-2; 14 nucleotides line up with TRBD2. J was trimmed by 8 bases and V by 5 bases; bases with no gene match: 10. The CDR3 consists of 17 residues. CDR3 protein: CASSQPGLAGVGGELFF. The DNA of the CDR3 is TGTGCCAGCAGTCAACCGGGACTAGCGGGAGTGGGTGGGGAGCTGTTTTTT.

At least ten counts were recorded for this clonotype. This chain joins TRBV24-1 and TRBJ2-5, with TRBD1 identical over 7 bases. The ends lost 0 bases at V and 3 bases at J; junction bases unmatched: 6. Germline lookup yields CDR1 KGHDR and CDR2 SFDVKD. The CDR3 totals 16 residues. The CDR3 reads CATSDLKMGTEETQYF. CDR3 nucleotides: TGTGCCACCAGTGATTTGAAAATGGGGACAGAAGAGACCCAGTACTTC.

There are many counts of this clonotype. V and J are TRBV30 and TRBJ1-6; D ambiguous. Germline lookup yields CDR1 GTSNPN and CDR2 SVGIG (reference sequence). V was trimmed by 6 bases and J by 5 bases, leaving 11 bases between them. This CDR3 has 13 residues. CDR3 nucleotides: TGTGCCTGCCACACGGCGGATAATTCACCCCTCCACTTT. Translation gives CACHTADNSPLHF.

This clonotype was detected ten times or more. The chain carries TRBV12-3 or TRBV12-4 and TRBJ1-2, with D perhaps matching TRBD1 (6 bases). The CDR3 loop spans 14 amino acids. V lost 5 bases and J lost 4, with 14 bases in between. DNA of the CDR3: TGTGCCAGCAGTGCCTCGTCAGGGGCCTATGGCTACACCTTC. Translated, it gives CASSASSGAYGYTF.